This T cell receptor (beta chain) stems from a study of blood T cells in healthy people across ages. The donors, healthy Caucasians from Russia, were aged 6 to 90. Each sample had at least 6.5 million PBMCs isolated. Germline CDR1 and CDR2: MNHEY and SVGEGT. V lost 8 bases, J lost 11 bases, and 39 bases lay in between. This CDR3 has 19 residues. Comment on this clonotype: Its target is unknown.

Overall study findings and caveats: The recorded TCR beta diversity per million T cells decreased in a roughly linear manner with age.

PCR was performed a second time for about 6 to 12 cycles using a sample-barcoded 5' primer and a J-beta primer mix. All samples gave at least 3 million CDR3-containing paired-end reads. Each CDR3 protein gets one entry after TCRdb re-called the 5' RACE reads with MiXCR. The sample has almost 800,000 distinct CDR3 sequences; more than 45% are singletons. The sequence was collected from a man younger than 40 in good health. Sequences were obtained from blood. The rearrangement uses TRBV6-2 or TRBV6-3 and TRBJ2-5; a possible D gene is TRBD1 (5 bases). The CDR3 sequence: CASGTASNRRWGSYNEQYF. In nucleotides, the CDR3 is TGTGCCAGCGGAACCGCTAGTAATAGGCGATGGGGCTCCTACAATGAGCAGTACTTC.